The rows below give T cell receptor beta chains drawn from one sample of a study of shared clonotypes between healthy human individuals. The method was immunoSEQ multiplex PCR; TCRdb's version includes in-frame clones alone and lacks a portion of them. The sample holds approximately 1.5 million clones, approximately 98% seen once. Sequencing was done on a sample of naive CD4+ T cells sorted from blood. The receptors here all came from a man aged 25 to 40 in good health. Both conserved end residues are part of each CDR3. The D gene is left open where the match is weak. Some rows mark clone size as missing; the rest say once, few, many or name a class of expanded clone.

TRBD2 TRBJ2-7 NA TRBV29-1 CSATLAGGNYEQYF TGCAGCGCAACCTTAGCGGGAGGCAACTACGAGCAGTACTTC
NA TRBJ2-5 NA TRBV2 CASSVTGQETQYF TGTGCCAGCAGTGTGACAGGCCAAGAGACCCAGTACTTC
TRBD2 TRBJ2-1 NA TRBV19 CATKVYAGGYNEQFF TGTGCCACCAAAGTATATGCGGGGGGTTACAATGAGCAGTTCTTC
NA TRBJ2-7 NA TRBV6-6 CASSRVRGSYEQYF TGTGCCAGCAGTCGGGTTAGGGGGAGCTACGAGCAGTACTTC
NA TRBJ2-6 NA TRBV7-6 CASSPLVRSGANVLTF TGTGCCAGCAGTCCGTTAGTACGCTCTGGGGCCAACGTCCTGACTTTC
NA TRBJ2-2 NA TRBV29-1 CSVSWGTNTGELFF TGCAGCGTCAGCTGGGGTACGAACACCGGGGAGCTGTTTTTT
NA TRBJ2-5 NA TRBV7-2 CASSLLAVQETQYF TGTGCCAGCAGCTTATTAGCGGTCCAAGAGACCCAGTACTTC
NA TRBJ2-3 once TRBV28 CASSSRGDTQYF TGTGCCAGCAGTTCAAGGGGAGATACGCAGTATTTT
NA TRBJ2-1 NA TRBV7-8 CASSPRTPYNEQFF TGTGCCAGCAGCCCAAGGACACCTTACAATGAGCAGTTCTTC
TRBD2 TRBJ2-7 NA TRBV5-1 CASSAGLATSSYEQYF TGCGCCAGCAGCGCCGGACTAGCGACCAGCTCCTACGAGCAGTACTTC
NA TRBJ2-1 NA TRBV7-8 CASSLIYDEQFF TGTGCCAGCAGCTTAATCTACGATGAGCAGTTCTTC
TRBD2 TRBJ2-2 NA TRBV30 CAWSVIIPRTSGRAREEPGELFF TGTGCCTGGAGTGTAATCATCCCCAGGACTAGCGGGAGGGCCAGAGAAGAACCCGGGGAGCTGTTTTTT
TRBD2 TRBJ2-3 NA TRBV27 CASSLRRTSGRRDTQYF TGTGCCAGCAGTTTAAGGCGGACTAGCGGGAGAAGAGATACGCAGTATTTT
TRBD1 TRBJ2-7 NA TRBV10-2 CASWDRVGEQYF TGCGCCAGCTGGGACAGGGTAGGCGAGCAGTACTTC
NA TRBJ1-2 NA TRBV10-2 CASSDRSGYGYTF TGCGCCAGCAGTGACAGGTCGGGGTATGGCTACACCTTC
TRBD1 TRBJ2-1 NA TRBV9 CASSTAADRVREQFF TGTGCCAGCAGCACCGCGGCGGACAGGGTAAGGGAGCAGTTCTTC
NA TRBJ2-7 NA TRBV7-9 CASSPYLANEQYF TGTGCCAGCAGCCCATATCTGGCCAACGAGCAGTACTTC
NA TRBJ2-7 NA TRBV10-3 CAISESRGTPAEQYF TGTGCCATCAGTGAGTCGAGGGGGACCCCGGCCGAGCAGTACTTC
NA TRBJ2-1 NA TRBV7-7 CASSLRGVSEQFF TGTGCCAGCAGCTTACGAGGGGTTAGCGAGCAGTTCTTC
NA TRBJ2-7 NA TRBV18 CASSPDNAHYSYEQYF TGTGCCAGCTCACCCGACAACGCGCATTACTCCTACGAGCAGTACTTC
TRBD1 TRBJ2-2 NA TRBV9 CASSSGQGVPGELFF TGTGCCAGCAGCTCGGGACAGGGGGTACCCGGGGAGCTGTTTTTT
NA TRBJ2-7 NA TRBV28 CAGSNSPSYEQYF TGTGCCGGCTCTAACTCGCCCTCCTACGAGCAGTACTTC
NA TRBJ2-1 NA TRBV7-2 CASSLWVSEQFF TGTGCCAGCAGCTTATGGGTTAGTGAGCAGTTCTTC
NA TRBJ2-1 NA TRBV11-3 CASSRDWVDEQFF TGTGCCAGCAGCAGAGACTGGGTCGATGAGCAGTTCTTC
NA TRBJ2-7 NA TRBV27 CASSLFSVIDRSGEQYF TGTGCCAGCAGTTTATTCTCTGTTATTGACCGGTCGGGCGAGCAGTACTTC
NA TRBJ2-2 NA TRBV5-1 CASSSGPLGNAGELFF TGCGCCAGCAGCTCGGGACCCTTGGGGAACGCCGGGGAGCTGTTTTTT
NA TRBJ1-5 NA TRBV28 CASSPLDRIQHF TGTGCCAGCAGTCCCCTCGACAGAATCCAGCATTTT
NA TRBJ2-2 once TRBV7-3 CASSLKGASRAGELFF TGTGCCAGCAGCTTAAAAGGGGCCTCACGGGCCGGGGAGCTGTTTTTT
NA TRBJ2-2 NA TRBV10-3 CAITPQGRGTGELFF TGTGCCATCACTCCCCAGGGGAGGGGCACCGGGGAGCTGTTTTTT
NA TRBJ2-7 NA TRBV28 CASSFRDGFTYEQYF TGTGCCAGCAGTTTCCGGGACGGATTTACCTACGAGCAGTACTTC
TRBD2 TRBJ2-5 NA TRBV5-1 CASRFGLAGAAETQYF TGCGCCAGCAGATTTGGACTAGCGGGAGCGGCAGAGACCCAGTACTTC
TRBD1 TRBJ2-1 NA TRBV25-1 CASSEAGGYNEQFF TGTGCCAGCAGTGAGGCAGGGGGCTATAATGAGCAGTTCTTC
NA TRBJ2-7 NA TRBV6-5 CASRVGAGTYEQYF TGTGCCAGCAGGGTTGGGGCAGGGACCTACGAGCAGTACTTC
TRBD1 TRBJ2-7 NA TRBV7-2 CASTETRDRYYEQYF TGTGCCAGCACTGAGACCCGGGACAGATACTACGAGCAGTACTTC
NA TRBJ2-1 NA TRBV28 CASSLEADNEQFF TGTGCCAGCAGTTTAGAGGCAGACAATGAGCAGTTCTTC
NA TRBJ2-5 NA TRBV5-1 CASSPLARGETQYF TGCGCCAGCAGTCCACTAGCTCGCGGCGAGACCCAGTACTTC
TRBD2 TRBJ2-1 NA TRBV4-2 CASSHGTSETYNEQFF TGTGCCAGCAGCCACGGGACTAGCGAGACCTACAATGAGCAGTTCTTC
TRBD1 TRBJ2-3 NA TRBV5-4 CASSFEGGRTDTQYF TGTGCCAGCAGCTTCGAAGGGGGCAGGACAGATACGCAGTATTTT
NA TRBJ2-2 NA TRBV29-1 CSVGQANTGELFF TGCAGCGTTGGACAGGCGAACACCGGGGAGCTGTTTTTT
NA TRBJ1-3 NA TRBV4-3 CASSQLGTPGNTIYF TGCGCCAGCAGCCAGCTCGGGACACCTGGAAACACCATATATTTT
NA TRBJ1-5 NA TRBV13 CASSLARQSQPQHF TGTGCCAGCAGCTTAGCGCGGCAAAGTCAGCCCCAGCATTTT
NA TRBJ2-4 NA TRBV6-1 CASSVQGAKNIQYF TGTGCCAGCAGTGTTCAAGGGGCCAAAAACATTCAGTACTTC
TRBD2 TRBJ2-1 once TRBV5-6 CASSRGLAGAAEQFF TGTGCCAGCAGCCGGGGACTAGCGGGGGCCGCAGAGCAGTTCTTC
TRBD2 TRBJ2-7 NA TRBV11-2 CASSLTLAGDYEQYF TGTGCCAGCAGCTTGACACTAGCGGGGGACTACGAGCAGTACTTC
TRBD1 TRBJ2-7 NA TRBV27 CASSLRGDRLSSPTYEQYF TGTGCCAGCAGTTTAAGGGGGGACAGGCTATCCTCCCCTACCTACGAGCAGTACTTC
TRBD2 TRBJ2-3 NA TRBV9 CASSVAWASGPTDTQYF TGTGCCAGCAGCGTAGCTTGGGCTAGCGGCCCCACAGATACGCAGTATTTT